These 2 T cell receptor beta chains came from one sample sequenced in a study of T cells in localized non-small cell lung cancer (dated by TCRdb to the early 2020s). The library was prepared using the immunoSEQ multiplex PCR assay. TCRdb's version of the immuneACCESS table is confined to in-frame rearrangements and falls short of the full clone set. An unresolved V gene accounts for under half of the shortfall where checked; the remainder is of unknown origin. The sample has tens of thousands of clones on record, roughly four fifths of them singletons. Around 4.7% of the sample goes to the ten largest clones. Here the sequenced sample was PBMCs, taken before any cancer treatment. The receptors derive from a man between 40 and 70 years old with stage II lung adenocarcinoma.

The chain is built from TRBV11-2 and TRBJ2-7; a weak D match, TRBD2 (5 bases). The germline V gene has CDR1 SGHAT and CDR2 FQNNGV. V lost 0 bases and J lost 7, with 13 bases in between. This CDR3 comprises 14 residues. The CDR3 sequence is CASSLDRTAGEQYF. DNA for the CDR3: TGTGCCAGCAGCTTAGATCGGACTGCGGGTGAGCAGTACTTC.

The chain is built from TRBV12-5 and TRBJ2-7; the match to TRBD1 covers 7 bases. The CDR3 is made up of 15 amino acids. The V segment lost 1 base and the J segment 2 bases; nucleotides outside the gene matches: 5. Germline-derived CDR1 and CDR2 are LGHNT and FRNRAP. The DNA of the CDR3 is TGTGCTAGTGGTTTGGCACAGGGGTCCCCCTACGAGCAGTACTTC. This translates into CASGLAQGSPYEQYF.